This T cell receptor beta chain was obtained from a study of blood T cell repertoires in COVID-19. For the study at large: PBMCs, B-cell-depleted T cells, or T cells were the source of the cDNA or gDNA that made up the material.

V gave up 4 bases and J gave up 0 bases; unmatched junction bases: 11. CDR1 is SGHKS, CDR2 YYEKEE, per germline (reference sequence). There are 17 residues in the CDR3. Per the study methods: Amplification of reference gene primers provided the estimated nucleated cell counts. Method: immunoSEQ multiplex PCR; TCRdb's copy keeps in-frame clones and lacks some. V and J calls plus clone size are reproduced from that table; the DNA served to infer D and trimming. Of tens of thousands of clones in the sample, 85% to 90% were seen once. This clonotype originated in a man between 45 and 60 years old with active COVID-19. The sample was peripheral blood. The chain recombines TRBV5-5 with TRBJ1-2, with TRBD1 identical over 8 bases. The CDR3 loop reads CASSISPRGRANYGYTF. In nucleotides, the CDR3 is TGTGCCAGCAGCATATCGCCCAGGGGGCGAGCTAACTATGGCTACACCTTC.